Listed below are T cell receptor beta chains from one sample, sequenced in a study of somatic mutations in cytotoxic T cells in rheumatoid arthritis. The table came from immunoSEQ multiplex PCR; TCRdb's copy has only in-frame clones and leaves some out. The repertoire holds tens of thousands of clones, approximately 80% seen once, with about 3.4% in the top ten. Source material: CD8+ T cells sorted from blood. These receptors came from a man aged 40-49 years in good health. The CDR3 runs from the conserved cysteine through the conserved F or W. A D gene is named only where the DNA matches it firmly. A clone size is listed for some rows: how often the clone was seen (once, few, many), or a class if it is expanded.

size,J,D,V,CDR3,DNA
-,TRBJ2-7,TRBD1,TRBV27,CASSPDRGYEQYF,TGTGCCAGCAGTCCGGACAGGGGGTACGAGCAGTACTTC
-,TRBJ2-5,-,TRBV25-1,CASRRTGRLGETQYF,TGTGCCAGCAGGCGCACAGGCCGCCTAGGGGAGACCCAGTACTTC
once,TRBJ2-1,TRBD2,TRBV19,CASSIAGGINEQFF,TGTGCCAGTAGTATAGCGGGAGGGATCAATGAGCAGTTCTTC
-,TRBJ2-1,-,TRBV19,CASSIVRASWGNEQFF,TGTGCCAGTAGTATAGTTCGCGCGTCCTGGGGGAATGAGCAGTTCTTC
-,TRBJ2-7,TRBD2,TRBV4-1,CASSQLGTSGAYEQYF,TGCGCCAGCAGCCAACTCGGGACTAGCGGCGCCTACGAGCAGTACTTC
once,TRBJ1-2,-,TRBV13,CASSFGTKETSSGYTF,TGTGCCAGCAGCTTTGGGACGAAGGAAACAAGTTCGGGCTACACCTTC
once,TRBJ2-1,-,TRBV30,CAWRLAPSYNEQFF,TGTGCCTGGAGGTTAGCCCCTTCCTACAATGAGCAGTTCTTC
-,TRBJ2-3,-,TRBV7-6,CASSLAGGSDTQYF,TGTGCCAGCAGCTTAGCGGGAGGATCGGATACGCAGTATTTT
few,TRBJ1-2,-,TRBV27,CASSLARAVPYGYTF,TGTGCCAGCAGTTTAGCCCGGGCAGTGCCCTATGGCTACACCTTC
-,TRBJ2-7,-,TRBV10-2,CASSEGYEQYF,TGCGCCAGCAGTGAGGGTTACGAGCAGTACTTC
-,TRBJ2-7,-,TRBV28,CASRVQGSYEQYF,TGTGCCAGCAGGGTACAGGGATCCTACGAGCAGTACTTC